This section outlines one TCR beta chain sequence together with its context. This clonotype has a count of ten or more. Its binding antigen is unknown. Base qualities are not provided; no much larger clone lies one nucleotide away. The method was 3' RACE. To correct PCR amplification bias, TCR libraries were generated from RNA with a 3' RACE protocol that used unique molecular identifiers. Up to roughly 12 amplicon libraries were pooled and sequenced on an Illumina MiSeq with v2 2x250 paired-end chemistry. The paper's processing steps were these. Reads were processed with Decombinator for assignment of V and J genes and CDR3, and barcode-based correction of errors and PCR bias was applied. Repertoires were subsampled to equal depth before Gini coefficient calculation using the R ineq package. CDR3 similarity was assessed with GLIPH, Hamming distance and a shared triplet metric. Using fastp trimming at Q25 and MiXCR clonotype assembly, TCRdb reanalyzed the public sequencing data and kept in-frame beta chains. All rows with the same CDR3 protein become a single entry with the most common DNA and genes. The V and J calls follow TCRdb's processing rather than the paper's. This sample holds more than 40,000 distinct CDR3 sequences; roughly 4% were observed only once. The leading ten clones occupy 0.7% of the sample.

This entry belongs to a study of HIV-infected children after antiretroviral therapy interruption (dated by TCRdb to between 2019 and 2020). Study-wide context: Eight children, all with CD4+ count above 500 and viral load below 50 copies/ml, were included, of whom four were on planned treatment interruption and four were on continuous treatment. Median age was around 9 years in the interruption group and roughly 8 years in the continuous treatment group. Exposure to EBV and CMV had been recorded for most participating children. Interruption-arm samples came from week 0, week 12, end of interruption (week 24 or 48), and about 3 years after study end. Continuous-treatment samples were analyzed from corresponding weeks 0, 48 and 150. Alongside measurements of thymic output, the study compared TCR repertoires of children on planned treatment interruption with TCR repertoires of children on continuous antiretroviral treatment.

Here is what the overall study found, with its caveats: An increase in the naive CD4+ Gini coefficient was observed by the end of treatment interruption, suggesting clonal expansion, and a return to baseline was observed by 3 years. For naive CD4+ repertoires of PTI patients, CDR3 sharing between time points dropped once interruption began, while many sequences were shared between the end of interruption and 3 years later. The small number of patients is a limitation of the study, so the data should be interpreted with caution. The sorted CD45RA+ naive cells might contain minor non-naive CD45RA+ populations, such as EMRA or stem memory cells.

The treatment or condition label here, explained by the study, means: PENTA 11 planned treatment interruption arm or continuous ART arm. Children from the United Kingdom aged 2 to 15 years who had been given at least three-drug ART for at least 24 weeks were enrolled as participants. Cryopreserved PBMCs containing at least 5 million viable cells were needed, and several candidate patients were excluded because their viable PBMC yield was low. Naive CD4+ CD45RA+ CD45RO- T cells were FACS-sorted from thawed PBMCs on a FACSAria III cell sorter. After sorting, the cells were fixed and RNA was extracted first with the RNeasy FFPE kit and then with the RNeasy Micro kit. The germline V gene (reference sequence) gives CDR1 as LNHDA and CDR2 as SQIVND. Trimming removed 0 bases from V and 5 bases from J, leaving 17 bases between the germline ends. Spanning cysteine to phenylalanine, the CDR3 consists of 17 amino acids. The kept DNA is CDR3 alone, 51 bases in frame from the first base.

Sequences were derived from CD45RA+ CD4+ T cells from PBMCs, pooled from several time points, sampled from a donor given antiretroviral therapy, either interrupted or continuous. The sample's cell subset or site label, decoded: naive CD4+ CD45RA+ CD45RO- T cells. The TCR sequence derives from a pool of human donors with HIV. The chain was built from TRBV19 and TRBJ2-1, with TRBD2 as a weak D call on 7 bases. The nucleotide sequence reads TGTGCCAGTAGTATAGATCTGGGGGGGCCAGGGAACAATGAGCAGTTCTTC. This codes for CASSIDLGGPGNNEQFF.